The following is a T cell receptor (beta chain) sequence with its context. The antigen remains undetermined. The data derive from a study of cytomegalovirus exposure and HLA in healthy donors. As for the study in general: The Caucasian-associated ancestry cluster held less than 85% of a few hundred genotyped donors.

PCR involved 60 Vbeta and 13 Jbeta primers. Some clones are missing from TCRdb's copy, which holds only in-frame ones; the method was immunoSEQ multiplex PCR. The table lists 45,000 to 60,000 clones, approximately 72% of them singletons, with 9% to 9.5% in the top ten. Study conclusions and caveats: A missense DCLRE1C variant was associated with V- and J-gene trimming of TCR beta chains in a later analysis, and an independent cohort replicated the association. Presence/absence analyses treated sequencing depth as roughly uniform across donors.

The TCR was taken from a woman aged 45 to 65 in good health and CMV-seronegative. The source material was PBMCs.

Here the CDR3 reads CASSLGLPSYNEQFF. The CDR3, as DNA: TGTGCCAGCAGCCTCGGACTCCCCTCCTACAATGAGCAGTTCTTC. This sequence joins TRBV13 and TRBJ2-1, with D possibly TRBD2 on 5 matching bases. Per germline, CDR1 PRHDT and CDR2 FYEKMQ (reference sequence). CDR3 length: 15 amino acids. The V end lost 5 bases, the J end lost 0 bases, and 11 bases lay between the germline ends.